Below, 17 T cell receptor beta chains from the same sample are listed, as sequenced in a study of T cells in localized non-small cell lung cancer. Generated by immunoSEQ multiplex PCR, the TCRdb table keeps only in-frame clones and is missing some. The sample records 25,000 to 35,000 clones, 90% being singletons. The sample consisted of peripheral blood, taken before any cancer treatment. All receptors derive from a woman aged 40-69 years with stage I lung adenocarcinoma.

The gene calls are TRBV7-2 and TRBJ2-7; 8 nucleotides align to TRBD2. CDR1 and CDR2 from the germline V gene are SGHTA and FQGNSA. This CDR3 region has 15 residues. Trimming took 2 bases from V and 6 from J; bases not matched to a gene: 9. Written as DNA, the CDR3 is TGTGCCAGCAGCTTAAACCCTAGCGGGTCCCTCGAGCAGTACTTC. Protein: CASSLNPSGSLEQYF.

In its sample, this clone was seen a few times. V and J are TRBV5-6 and TRBJ1-6; D unclear. The V end was cut by 4 bases, the J end by 7 bases, with 15 bases between. The CDR3 covers 15 residues. The germline V gene encodes CDR1 SGHDT and CDR2 YYEEEE. The CDR3 sequence is CASSLTSTRNSPLHF. As DNA, the CDR3 is TGTGCCAGCAGCCTTACCTCGACTCGCAATTCACCCCTCCACTTT. Looking up the rest from reference TRBV5-6 and TRBJ1-6 gives the full variable domain: DAGVTQSPTHLIKTRGQQVTLRCSPKSGHDTVSWYQQALGQGPQFIFQYYEEEERQRGNFPDRFSGHQFPNYSSELNVNALLLGDSALYLCASSLTSTRNSPLHFGNGTRLTVT.

The gene calls are TRBV4-1 and TRBJ2-5; a possible D gene is TRBD1 (5 bases). CDR1 is MGHRA, CDR2 YSYEKL, per germline. Trimming pared 2 bases from V and 4 bases from J, leaving 17 bases between. This CDR3 spans 16 amino acids. CDR3 DNA: TGCGCCAGCAGCCAACTTATGGAGACAGTTGGAGAGACCCAGTACTTC. As protein: CASSQLMETVGETQYF.

V usage is TRBV5-6 and J usage is TRBJ2-2, with 12 bases fitting TRBD2. J was trimmed by 4 bases and V by 4 bases; bases with no gene match: 5. The CDR3 loop spans 16 amino acids. Germline V gene sequence: CDR1 SGHDT, CDR2 YYEEEE. CDR3 sequence (DNA): TGTGCCAGCAGCCAGTGGACTAGCGGGGTCACCGGGGAGCTGTTTTTT. As protein: CASSQWTSGVTGELFF.

V is TRBV11-3 and J is TRBJ2-1; no definite D call. The CDR3 totals 17 residues. Trimming took 1 base from V and 0 from J, leaving 13 bases between them. The germline V gene has CDR1 SGHNT and CDR2 YENEEA. In DNA form, the CDR3 reads TGTGCCAGCAGCTTAGTCGGACGGGTCAGCTCCTACAATGAGCAGTTCTTC. Its protein product is CASSLVGRVSSYNEQFF.

The gene calls are TRBV15 and TRBJ1-4; TRBD1 matches at 8 bases. CDR1 and CDR2 from the germline V gene are LNHNV and YYDKDF (reference sequence). The ends lost 6 bases at V and 7 bases at J; junction bases unmatched: 10. This CDR3 has 15 amino acids. The CDR3 nucleotides are TGTGCCACCAGGACGGACAGGGTATTGAGTGAAAAACTGTTTTTT. It encodes CATRTDRVLSEKLFF.

The chain uses TRBV18 and TRBJ1-5, with D possibly being TRBD1 (5 bases). Germline V lookup: CDR1 KGHSH, CDR2 LQKENI. V lost 2 bases, J lost 8 bases, and 10 bases lay in between. CDR3 length equals 13 residues. The CDR3 loop reads CASSPGQTEPQHF. Here the CDR3 DNA reads TGTGCCAGCTCACCAGGACAAACGGAGCCCCAGCATTTT.

The chain carries TRBV18 and TRBJ1-5; D is undetermined. Germline V gene lookup returns CDR1 KGHSH and CDR2 LQKENI. V dropped 2 bases and J dropped 6 bases, with 14 bases sitting between them. This CDR3 contains 15 residues. CDR3 region: CASSPIGLRRQPQHF. DNA for the CDR3: TGTGCCAGCTCACCAATAGGGCTGAGGCGTCAGCCCCAGCATTTT.

CDR3 nucleotide sequence: TGTGCCAGCAGGGGACAGCTTGAAAAACTGTTTTTT. This gives the protein CASRGQLEKLFF. V gene TRBV28 combines with J gene TRBJ1-4, with 7 bases fitting TRBD1. Germline loops: CDR1 MDHEN, CDR2 SYDVKM. The CDR3 runs to 12 residues. J gave up 7 bases and V 6 bases, and 2 bases lay outside the gene matches.

The rearrangement uses TRBV2 and TRBJ2-5; maybe TRBD2 (6 bases). The CDR3 is 14 amino acids. Trimming took off 5 bases at V and 4 bases at J, with 14 bases between the two ends. Germline CDR1 SNHLY, CDR2 FYNNEI. CDR3 sequence (DNA): TGTGCCAGCAGTTCTATCGGGAGCGGAGAGACCCAGTACTTC. Protein sequence: CASSSIGSGETQYF.

The chain recombines TRBV18 with TRBJ2-3; tentatively, D is TRBD1 or TRBD2 (6 bases each). V was pared by 1 base and J by 3 bases, with 14 bases between. Looked up from germline, CDR1 is KGHSH and CDR2 is LQKENI. CDR3 size: 16 residues. The CDR3 loop reads CASSPLSQGGTDTQYF. CDR3 DNA sequence: TGTGCCAGCTCACCACTCTCGCAAGGGGGGACAGATACGCAGTATTTT.

The CDR3 coding sequence is TGTGCCTGGGGGTTATACAATCAGCCCCAGCATTTT. Protein: CAWGLYNQPQHF. The chain joins TRBV30 to TRBJ1-5; D not resolved. Germline CDR1 GTSNPN, CDR2 SVGIG (reference sequence). The V end was cut by 5 bases, the J end by 3 bases, with 8 bases between. The CDR3 loop spans 12 amino acids.

This clone was detected once. The chain links TRBV5-8 to TRBJ2-5; 7 bases line up with TRBD2. The V gene end was trimmed by 0 bases and the J gene end by 5 bases; junction bases not matched to a gene: 13. The CDR3 length is 17 residues. Germline lookup yields CDR1 SGHTS and CDR2 YDEGEE. The CDR3 DNA is TGTGCCAGCAGCTTGGGAGCGGGATCCGGCTCATCGGAGACCCAGTACTTC. It translates to CASSLGAGSGSSETQYF. Drawing the rest from reference TRBV5-8 and TRBJ2-5, the complete variable domain is EAGVTQSPTHLIKTRGQQATLRCSPISGHTSVYWYQQALGLGLQFLLWYDEGEERNRGNFPPRFSGRQFPNYSSELNVNALELEDSALYLCASSLGAGSGSSETQYFGPGTRLLVL.

The J gene is TRBJ1-1, the V gene TRBV5-1; a weak D match, TRBD1 (6 bases). The CDR3 length is 15 residues. Germline lookup yields CDR1 SGHRS and CDR2 YFSETQ. Trimming stripped 8 bases from V and 5 bases from J, with 22 bases between. The CDR3 sequence: CASNRGQGKITEAFF. The CDR3 region has the DNA TGCGCCAGTAATCGGGGGCAGGGGAAGATAACTGAAGCTTTCTTT.

This chain links TRBV29-1 with TRBJ1-4, with TRBD1 as a possible D gene (6 bases). Trimming removed 3 bases at V and 8 bases at J, with 16 bases between. The CDR3 contains 14 residues. Germline lookup yields CDR1 SQVTM and CDR2 ANQGSEA. The CDR3 region has the DNA TGCAGCGTTGAGCTGGGGGGGCAGAGAGAAAAACTGTTTTTT. Its translation: CSVELGGQREKLFF. Complete variable domain (other parts from reference TRBV29-1 and TRBJ1-4): SAVISQKPSRDICQRGTSLTIQCQVDSQVTMMFWYRQQPGQSLTLIATANQGSEATYESGFVIDKFPISRPNLTFSTLTVSNMSPEDSSIYLCSVELGGQREKLFFGSGTQLSVL.

This clone was seen a single time. The sample carries other DNA sequences with the same CDR3. The chain links TRBV18 to TRBJ2-1, with a weak D call TRBD1 (6 bases). Germline assignment: CDR1 KGHSH and CDR2 LQKENI. The CDR3 has 15 amino acids. Trimming removed 5 bases from V and 8 bases from J, with 19 bases in between. The CDR3 coding sequence is TGTGCCAGCTCAGATACCGGGACAAGGCCACATGAGCAGTTCTTC. Amino acid sequence: CASSDTGTRPHEQFF.

This chain links TRBV29-1 with TRBJ2-3, with D hard to call. V shed 2 bases and J shed 5 bases, with 11 bases lying between them. Germline assignment: CDR1 SQVTM and CDR2 ANQGSEA. CDR3 size: 13 residues. The CDR3 DNA reads as TGCAGCGTTGAAAAAGGGCGCGGAGATACGCAGTATTTT. Protein: CSVEKGRGDTQYF.